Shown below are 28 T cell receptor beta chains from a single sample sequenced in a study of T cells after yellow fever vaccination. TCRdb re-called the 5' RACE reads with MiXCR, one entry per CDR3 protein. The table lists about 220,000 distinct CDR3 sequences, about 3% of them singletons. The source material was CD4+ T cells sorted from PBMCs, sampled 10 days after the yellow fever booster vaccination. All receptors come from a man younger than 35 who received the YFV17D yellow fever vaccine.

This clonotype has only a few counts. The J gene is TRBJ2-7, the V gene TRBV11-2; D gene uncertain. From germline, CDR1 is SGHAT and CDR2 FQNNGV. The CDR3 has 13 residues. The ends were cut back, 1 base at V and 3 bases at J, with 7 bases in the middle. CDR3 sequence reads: CASSLVDNYEQYF. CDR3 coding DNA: TGTGCCAGCAGCTTAGTTGACAACTACGAGCAGTACTTC.

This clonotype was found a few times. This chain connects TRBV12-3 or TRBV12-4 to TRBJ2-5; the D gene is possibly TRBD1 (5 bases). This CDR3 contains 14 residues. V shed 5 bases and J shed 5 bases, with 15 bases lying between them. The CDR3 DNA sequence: TGTGCCAGCAGTGGAAGATGGGGCTCCGAGACCCAGTACTTC. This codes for CASSGRWGSETQYF.

CDR3 in DNA: TGTGCCAGCAGCCGGGGGGGGGTGACGGACACTGAAGCTTTCTTT. This sequence encodes CASSRGGVTDTEAFF. The chain employs TRBV6-6 and TRBJ1-1, with D possibly matching TRBD1 (5 bases). The V gene's germline CDR1 is MNHNY and CDR2 SVGAGI (reference sequence). Trimming removed 6 bases at V and 3 bases at J, with 17 bases between. The CDR3 is 15 amino acids.

The CDR3 DNA reads as TGTGCCAGTAGTATAAGGGGGACAGGGACTAGCACAGATACGCAGTATTTT. It translates to CASSIRGTGTSTDTQYF. The chain uses TRBV19 and TRBJ2-3; 9 positions match TRBD1. The V and J ends lost 2 bases and 0 bases, in that order; junction bases with no gene match: 6. Germline CDR1 LNHDA, CDR2 SQIVND (reference sequence). The CDR3 covers 17 residues.

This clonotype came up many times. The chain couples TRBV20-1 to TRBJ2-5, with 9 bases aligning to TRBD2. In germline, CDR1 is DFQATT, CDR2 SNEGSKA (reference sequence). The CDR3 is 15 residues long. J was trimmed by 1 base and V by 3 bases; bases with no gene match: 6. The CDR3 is CSASPASGVQETQYF. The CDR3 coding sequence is TGCAGTGCTAGCCCGGCTAGCGGGGTCCAAGAGACCCAGTACTTC.

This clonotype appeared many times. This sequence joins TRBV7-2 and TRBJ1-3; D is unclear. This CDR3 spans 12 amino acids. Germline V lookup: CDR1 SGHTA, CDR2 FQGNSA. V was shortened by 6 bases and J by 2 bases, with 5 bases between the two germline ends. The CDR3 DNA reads TGTGCCAGCAGTTTCCCTGGAAACACCATATATTTT. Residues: CASSFPGNTIYF.

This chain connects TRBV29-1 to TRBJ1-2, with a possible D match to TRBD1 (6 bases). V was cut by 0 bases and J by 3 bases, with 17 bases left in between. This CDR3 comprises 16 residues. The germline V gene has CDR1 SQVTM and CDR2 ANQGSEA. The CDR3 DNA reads TGCAGCGTTGAAGACAGGGGCGCAGGGAAGGACTATGGCTACACCTTC. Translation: CSVEDRGAGKDYGYTF.

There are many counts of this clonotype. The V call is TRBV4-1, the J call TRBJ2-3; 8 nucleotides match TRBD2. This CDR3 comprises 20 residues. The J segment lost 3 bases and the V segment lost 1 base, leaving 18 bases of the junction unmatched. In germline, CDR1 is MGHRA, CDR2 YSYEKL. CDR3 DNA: TGCGCCAGCAGCCAAGTGGTTAGCGGGGCTCCCGGTCGTTTGACAGATACGCAGTATTTT. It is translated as CASSQVVSGAPGRLTDTQYF.

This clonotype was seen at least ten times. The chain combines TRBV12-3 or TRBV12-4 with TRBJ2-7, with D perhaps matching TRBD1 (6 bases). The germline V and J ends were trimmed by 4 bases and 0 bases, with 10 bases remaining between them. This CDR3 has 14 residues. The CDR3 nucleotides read TGTGCCAGCAGTTATAGGGGGAGCTCCTACGAGCAGTACTTC. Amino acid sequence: CASSYRGSSYEQYF.

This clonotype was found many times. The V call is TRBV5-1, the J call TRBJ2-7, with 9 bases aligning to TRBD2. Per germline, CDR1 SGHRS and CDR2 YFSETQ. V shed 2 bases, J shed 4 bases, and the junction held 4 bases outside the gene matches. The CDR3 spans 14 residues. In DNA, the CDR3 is TGCGCCAGCAGCTTTAGCGGGGGCTATTACGAGCAGTACTTC. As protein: CASSFSGGYYEQYF.

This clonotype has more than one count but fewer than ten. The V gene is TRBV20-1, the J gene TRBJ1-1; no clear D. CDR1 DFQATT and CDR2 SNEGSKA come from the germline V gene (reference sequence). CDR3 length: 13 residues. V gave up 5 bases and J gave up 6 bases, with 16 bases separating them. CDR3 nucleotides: TGCAGTGCTCCCAGAGGGATGTCGGCTGAAGCTTTCTTT. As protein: CSAPRGMSAEAFF.

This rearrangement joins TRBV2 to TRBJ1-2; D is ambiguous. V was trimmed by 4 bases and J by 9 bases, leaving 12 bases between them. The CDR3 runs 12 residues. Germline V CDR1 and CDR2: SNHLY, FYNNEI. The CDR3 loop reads CASSGEFTSYTF. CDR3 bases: TGTGCCAGCAGTGGCGAGTTTACTAGCTACACCTTC.

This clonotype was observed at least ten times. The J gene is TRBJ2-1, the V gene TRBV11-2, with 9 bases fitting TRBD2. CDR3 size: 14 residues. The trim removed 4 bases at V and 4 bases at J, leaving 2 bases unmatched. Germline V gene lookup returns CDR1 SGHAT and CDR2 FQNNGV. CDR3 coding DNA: TGTGCCAGCAGCTCCCTAGCGGGGTACAATGAGCAGTTCTTC. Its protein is CASSSLAGYNEQFF.

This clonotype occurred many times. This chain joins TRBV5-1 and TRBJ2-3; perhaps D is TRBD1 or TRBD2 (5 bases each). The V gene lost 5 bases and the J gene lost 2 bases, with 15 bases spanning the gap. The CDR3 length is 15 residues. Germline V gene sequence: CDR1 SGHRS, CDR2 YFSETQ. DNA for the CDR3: TGCGCCAGCAGGGGACCTACTCTAAACACAGATACGCAGTATTTT. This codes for CASRGPTLNTDTQYF.

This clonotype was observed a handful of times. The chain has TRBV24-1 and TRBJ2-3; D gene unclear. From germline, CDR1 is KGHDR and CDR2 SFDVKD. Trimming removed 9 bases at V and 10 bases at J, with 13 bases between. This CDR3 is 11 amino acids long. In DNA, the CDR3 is TGTGCCACCGGGGATCCTAGGTCGCAGTATTTT. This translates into CATGDPRSQYF.

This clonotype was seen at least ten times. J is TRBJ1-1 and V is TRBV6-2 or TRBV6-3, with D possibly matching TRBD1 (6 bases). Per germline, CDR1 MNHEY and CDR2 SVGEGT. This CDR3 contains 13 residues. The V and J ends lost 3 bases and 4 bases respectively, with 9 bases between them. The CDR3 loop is CASSYGRGTEAFF. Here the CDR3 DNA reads TGTGCCAGCAGTTATGGCAGGGGCACTGAAGCTTTCTTT.

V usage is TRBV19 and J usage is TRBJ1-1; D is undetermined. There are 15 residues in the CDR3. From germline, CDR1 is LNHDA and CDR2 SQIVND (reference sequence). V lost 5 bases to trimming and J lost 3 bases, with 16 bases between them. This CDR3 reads CASSSKSTTYTEAFF. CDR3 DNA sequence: TGTGCCAGTAGTTCCAAGTCGACCACGTACACTGAAGCTTTCTTT.

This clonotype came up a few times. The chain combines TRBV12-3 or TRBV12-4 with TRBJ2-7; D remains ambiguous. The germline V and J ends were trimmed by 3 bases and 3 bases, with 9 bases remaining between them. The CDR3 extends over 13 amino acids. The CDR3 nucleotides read TGTGCCAGCAGTTTCATCCCCTACTACGAGCAGTACTTC. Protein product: CASSFIPYYEQYF.

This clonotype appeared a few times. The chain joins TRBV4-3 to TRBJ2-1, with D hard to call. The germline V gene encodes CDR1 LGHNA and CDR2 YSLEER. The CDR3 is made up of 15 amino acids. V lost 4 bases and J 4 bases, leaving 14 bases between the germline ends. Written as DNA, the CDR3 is TGCGCCAGCAGCCGCCTGCGGAGCCCGTACAATGAGCAGTTCTTC. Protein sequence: CASSRLRSPYNEQFF.

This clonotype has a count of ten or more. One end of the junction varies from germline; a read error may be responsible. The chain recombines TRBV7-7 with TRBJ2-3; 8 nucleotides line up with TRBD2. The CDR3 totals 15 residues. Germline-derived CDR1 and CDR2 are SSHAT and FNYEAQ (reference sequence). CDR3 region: CASSLAGTRGDTQYF. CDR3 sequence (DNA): TGTGCTAGCAGCCTGGCCGGGACTAGAGGCGATACGCAGTATTTT.

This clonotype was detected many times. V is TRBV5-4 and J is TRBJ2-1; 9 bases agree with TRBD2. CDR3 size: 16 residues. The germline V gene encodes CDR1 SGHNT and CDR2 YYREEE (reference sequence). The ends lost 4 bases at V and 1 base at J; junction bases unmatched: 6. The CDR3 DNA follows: TGTGCCAGCAGCCGGGTCAGCGGGGGGTCCTACAATGAGCAGTTCTTC. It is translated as CASSRVSGGSYNEQFF.

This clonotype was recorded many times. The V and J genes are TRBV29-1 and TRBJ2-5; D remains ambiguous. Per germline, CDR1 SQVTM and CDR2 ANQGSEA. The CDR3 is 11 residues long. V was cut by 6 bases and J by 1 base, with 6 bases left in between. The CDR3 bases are TGCAGCGTGCGAAGCCAAGAGACCCAGTACTTC. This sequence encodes CSVRSQETQYF.

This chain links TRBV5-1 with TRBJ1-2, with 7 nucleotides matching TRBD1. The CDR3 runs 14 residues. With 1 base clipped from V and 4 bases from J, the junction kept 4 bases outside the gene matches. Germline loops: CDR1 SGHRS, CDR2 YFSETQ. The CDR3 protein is CASSLRGQSYGYTF. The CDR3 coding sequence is TGCGCCAGCAGCTTGCGGGGACAGAGCTATGGCTACACCTTC.

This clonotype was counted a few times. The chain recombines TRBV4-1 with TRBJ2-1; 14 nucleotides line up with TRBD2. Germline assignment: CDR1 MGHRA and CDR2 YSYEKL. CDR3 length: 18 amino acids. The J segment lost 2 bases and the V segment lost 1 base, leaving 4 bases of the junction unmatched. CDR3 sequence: CASSQGLAGGPAYNEQFF. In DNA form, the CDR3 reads TGCGCCAGCAGCCAAGGACTAGCGGGGGGGCCTGCCTACAATGAGCAGTTCTTC.

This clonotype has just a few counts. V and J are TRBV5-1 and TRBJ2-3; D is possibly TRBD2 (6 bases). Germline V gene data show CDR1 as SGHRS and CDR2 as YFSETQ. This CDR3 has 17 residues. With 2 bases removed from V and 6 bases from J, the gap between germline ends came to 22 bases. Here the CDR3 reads CASSFYRTTVPRDTQYF. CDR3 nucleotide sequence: TGCGCCAGCAGCTTTTATAGGACTACGGTTCCGAGGGATACGCAGTATTTT.

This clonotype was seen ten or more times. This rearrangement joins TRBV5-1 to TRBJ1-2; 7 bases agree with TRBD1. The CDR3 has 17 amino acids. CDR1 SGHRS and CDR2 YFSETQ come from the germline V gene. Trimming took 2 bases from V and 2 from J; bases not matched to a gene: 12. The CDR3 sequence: CASSLDPTGTVNYGYTF. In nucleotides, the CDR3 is TGCGCCAGCAGCTTAGATCCTACCGGGACAGTGAACTATGGCTACACCTTC.

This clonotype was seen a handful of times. In DNA form, the CDR3 reads TGTGCCAGCAGCCAGCCGGGACTAGCGGCCAATGAGCAGTTCTTC. Translation gives CASSQPGLAANEQFF. V usage is TRBV3-1 and J usage is TRBJ2-1; TRBD2 agrees at 11 bases. CDR1 LGHDT and CDR2 YNNKEL come from the germline V gene (reference sequence). The CDR3 has 15 amino acids. The trim removed 3 bases at V and 6 bases at J, leaving 4 bases unmatched.

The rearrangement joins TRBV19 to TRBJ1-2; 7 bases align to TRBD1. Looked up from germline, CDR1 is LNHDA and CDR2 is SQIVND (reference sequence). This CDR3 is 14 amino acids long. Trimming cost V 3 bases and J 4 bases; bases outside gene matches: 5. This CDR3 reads CASSMRGRIYGYTF. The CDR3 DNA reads TGTGCCAGTAGTATGAGGGGGCGTATCTATGGCTACACCTTC.